In its sample, the clone carrying this TCR beta chain was seen many times. What it recognizes is unknown. The length of the CDR3 is 11 residues. V was cut by 1 base and J by 9 bases, with 6 bases left in between. Germline lookup yields CDR1 SGHTA and CDR2 FQGNSA. This record comes from a study of CD8+CD57+ T cells in acquired aplastic anemia. Whole-study findings and limits: Patients had approximately 30 CD8+ CDR3 sequences in common with controls (the shared set).

CDR3 and TCR beta VDJ profiling relied on a genomic DNA template. A single record per CDR3 protein comes from TCRdb applying MiXCR to the reads. The sample holds over 150,000 distinct CDR3 sequences, less than 65% seen once. The chain carries TRBV7-2 and TRBJ2-5, with D unclear. This sequence was found in a human donor in good health, serving as a control. Sequenced input: sorted CD4+, CD8+, or CD8+CD57+ T cells (not recorded which) from PBMCs. The CDR3 spells CASSLGVAQYF. CDR3 coding DNA: TGTGCCAGCAGCTTAGGAGTGGCCCAGTACTTC. Drawing the rest from reference TRBV7-2 and TRBJ2-5, the complete variable domain is GAGVSQSPSNKVTEKGKDVELRCDPISGHTALYWYRQSLGQGLEFLIYFQGNSAPDKSGLPSDRFSAERTGGSVSTLTIQRTQQEDSAVYLCASSLGVAQYFGPGTRLLVL.